The sequence of this T cell receptor (beta chain) was determined in a study of T cells after yellow fever vaccination. They built TCR cDNA with 5'RACE template switching, a step that put in a universal primer site and UMIs. TCRdb reanalysed the 5' RACE reads using MiXCR and keeps one entry per CDR3 protein. Among hundreds of thousands of distinct CDR3 sequences, roughly 20% were seen once, and the ten largest hold roughly a sixth. General study findings and limits: Researchers noted that a small share of clonotypes showed up in both CD4 and CD8 compartments. Weaker overall was a secondary response that nonetheless peaked faster, on day 5 versus 15. The booster saw the reappearance of most primary-vaccination clones (about 95% CD4, less than 90% CD8).

This clonotype was seen at least ten times. Its antigen is undetermined. This receptor was identified in a man younger than 35 who received the YFV17D yellow fever vaccine. The specimen was PBMCs, collected before the yellow fever booster vaccination.

CDR3 residues: CSARDRVQETQYF. The CDR3 DNA reads as TGCAGTGCTAGAGACAGGGTCCAAGAGACCCAGTACTTC. The rearrangement links TRBV20-1 to TRBJ2-5; possible D gene TRBD1, 5 bases. V lost 0 bases and J 1 base, leaving 6 bases between the germline ends. CDR1 is DFQATT and CDR2 is SNEGSKA in the germline V gene (reference sequence). The CDR3 loop spans 13 amino acids.